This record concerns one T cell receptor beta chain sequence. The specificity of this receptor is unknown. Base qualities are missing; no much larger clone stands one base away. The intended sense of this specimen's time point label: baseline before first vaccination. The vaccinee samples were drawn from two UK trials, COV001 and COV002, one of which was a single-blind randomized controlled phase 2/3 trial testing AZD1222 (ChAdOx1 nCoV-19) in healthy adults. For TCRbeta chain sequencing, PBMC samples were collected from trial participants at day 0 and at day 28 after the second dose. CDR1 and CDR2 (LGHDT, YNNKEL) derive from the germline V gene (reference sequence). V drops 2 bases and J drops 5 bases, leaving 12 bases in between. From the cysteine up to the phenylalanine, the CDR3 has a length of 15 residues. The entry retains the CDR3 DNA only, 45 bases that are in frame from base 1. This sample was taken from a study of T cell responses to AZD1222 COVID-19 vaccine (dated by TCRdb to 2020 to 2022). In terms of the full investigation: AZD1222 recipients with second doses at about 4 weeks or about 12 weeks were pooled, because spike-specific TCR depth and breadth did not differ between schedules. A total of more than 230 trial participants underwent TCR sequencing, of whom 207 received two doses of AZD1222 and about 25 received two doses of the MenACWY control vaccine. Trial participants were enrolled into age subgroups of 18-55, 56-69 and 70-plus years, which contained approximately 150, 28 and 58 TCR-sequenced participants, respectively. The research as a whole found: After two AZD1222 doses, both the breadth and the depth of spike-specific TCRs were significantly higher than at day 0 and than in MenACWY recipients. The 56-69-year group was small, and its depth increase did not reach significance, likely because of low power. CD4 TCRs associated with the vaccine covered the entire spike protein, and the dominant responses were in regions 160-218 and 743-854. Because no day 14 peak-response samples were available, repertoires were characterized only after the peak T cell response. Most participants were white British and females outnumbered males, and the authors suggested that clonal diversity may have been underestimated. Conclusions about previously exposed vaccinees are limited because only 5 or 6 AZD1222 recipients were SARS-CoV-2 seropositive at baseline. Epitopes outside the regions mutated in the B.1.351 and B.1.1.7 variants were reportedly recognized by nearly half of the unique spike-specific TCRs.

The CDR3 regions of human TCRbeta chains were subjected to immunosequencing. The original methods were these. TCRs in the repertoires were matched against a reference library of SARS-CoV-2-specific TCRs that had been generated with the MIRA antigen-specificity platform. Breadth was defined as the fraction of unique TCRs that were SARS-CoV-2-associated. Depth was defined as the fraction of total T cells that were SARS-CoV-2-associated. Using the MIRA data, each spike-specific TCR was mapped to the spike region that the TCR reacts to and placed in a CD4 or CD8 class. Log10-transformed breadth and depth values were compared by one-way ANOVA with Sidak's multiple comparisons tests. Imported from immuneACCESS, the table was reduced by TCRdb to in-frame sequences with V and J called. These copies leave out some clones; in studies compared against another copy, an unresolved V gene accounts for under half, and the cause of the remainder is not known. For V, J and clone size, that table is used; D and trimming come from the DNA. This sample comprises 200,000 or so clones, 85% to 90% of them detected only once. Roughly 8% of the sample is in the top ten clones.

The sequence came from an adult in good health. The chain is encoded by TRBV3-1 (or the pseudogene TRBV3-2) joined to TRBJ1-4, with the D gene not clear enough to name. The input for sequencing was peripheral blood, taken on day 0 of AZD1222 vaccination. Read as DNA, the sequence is TGTGCCAGCAGCCAACACAGTGGATGGAATGAAAAACTGTTTTTT. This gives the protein CASSQHSGWNEKLFF.